The 10 T cell receptor beta chains given below trace back to one sample, sequenced in a study of STAT5B mutations in CD4+ large granular lymphocyte leukemia (dated by TCRdb to between 2021 and 2022). Libraries were prepared through the immunoSEQ multiplex PCR assay. The immuneACCESS repertoire file appears here via TCRdb, limited to in-frame rearrangements. These files lack a portion of the clones; in checked studies, under half of the deficit traces to unresolved V genes, and the cause of the others is not known. The sample table contains fewer than 40,000 clones; only one count was recorded for about 76% of them. The ten top clones hold roughly 2.3% of the sample. Sequenced material: CD4+ T cells from blood buffy coats. The receptors shown here come from a human donor in good health.

This chain connects TRBV30 to TRBJ2-5, with D perhaps given as TRBD1 or TRBD2 (5 bases each). The better agreement between TRBJ2-7 and the DNA end casts doubt on the J call. The germline CDR1 and CDR2 sequences are GTSNPN and SVGIG (reference sequence). The CDR3 runs to 15 residues. This chain's CDR3 is CAWRSGATSIYEQYF. The CDR3 nucleotides are TGTGCCTGGAGGTCCGGGGCCACTTCTATCTACGAGCAGTACTTC.

There are a few counts of this clone. The chain employs TRBV18 and TRBJ2-5; D is undetermined. The CDR3 contains 18 residues. The V end lost 6 bases, the J end lost 2 bases, and 25 bases lay between the germline ends. Germline-derived CDR1 and CDR2 are KGHSH and LQKENI. CDR3 region: CASSPRSVRAELQETQYF. For the CDR3, the DNA is TGTGCCAGCTCTCCAAGGAGTGTAAGGGCAGAACTACAAGAGACCCAGTACTTC.

The chain is built from TRBV6-6 and TRBJ2-1; D call uncertain. This CDR3 spans 11 amino acids. Trimming removed 2 bases from V and 8 bases from J, with 4 bases in between. Germline CDR1 MNHNY, CDR2 SVGAGI (reference sequence). The CDR3 coding sequence is TGTGCCAGCAGTTACAAGGATGAGCAGTTCTTC. It is translated as CASSYKDEQFF.

The genes are TRBV2 and TRBJ1-1; TRBD1 agrees at 8 bases. The CDR3 has 17 amino acids. V shed 7 bases, J shed 3 bases, and the junction held 16 bases outside the gene matches. Germline-derived CDR1 and CDR2 are SNHLY and FYNNEI. The CDR3 spells CASTLRGRMTGDTEAFF. The CDR3 DNA is TGTGCCAGCACCCTCCGCGGGCGGATGACAGGGGACACTGAAGCTTTCTTT.

The J gene is TRBJ2-4, the V gene TRBV5-6; D gene ambiguous. CDR1 and CDR2 (germline): SGHDT, YYEEEE. The CDR3 covers 15 residues. V lost 1 base to trimming and J lost 0 bases, with 8 bases between them. DNA of the CDR3: TGTGCCAGCAGCTTGTTGCAGGTAGCCAAAAACATTCAGTACTTC. Its translation is CASSLLQVAKNIQYF.

This chain uses TRBV9 with TRBJ2-1, with 11 bases matching TRBD1. The CDR3 covers 15 residues. V shed 0 bases and J 8 bases; nucleotides not matched to a gene: 4. Germline assignment: CDR1 SGDLS and CDR2 YYNGEE. CDR3 residues: CASSVVGQGADEQFF. As DNA, the CDR3 is TGTGCCAGCAGCGTAGTAGGACAGGGGGCCGATGAGCAGTTCTTC.

The chain uses TRBV6-6 and TRBJ1-1; 8 bases match TRBD1. With 6 bases clipped from V and 3 bases from J, the junction kept 6 bases outside the gene matches. The V gene's germline CDR1 is MNHNY and CDR2 SVGAGI (reference sequence). The CDR3 consists of 14 residues. The CDR3 bases are TGTGCCAGCAGACTACCGGACAGGGACACTGAAGCTTTCTTT. It codes for CASRLPDRDTEAFF.

The gene calls are TRBV6-4 and TRBJ1-4; perhaps TRBD1 as D (5 bases). Germline CDR1 reads MRHNA; CDR2 reads SNTAGT. Trimming shortened V by 5 bases and J by 7 bases, and 11 bases separated the two germline ends. CDR3 length: 13 amino acids. CDR3 bases: TGTGCCAGCAGTCGCAGGGAGGGTGAAAAACTGTTTTTT. This codes for CASSRREGEKLFF.

The chain combines TRBV7-9 with TRBJ2-5; D tentatively reads TRBD1 or TRBD2 (7 bases each). Germline CDR1 SEHNR, CDR2 FQNEAQ (reference sequence). V was pared by 5 bases and J by 5 bases, with 18 bases between. CDR3 length: 15 amino acids. The DNA for the CDR3 is TGTGCCAGCAGCCCCGGGGAGGGGGCTGGGGAGACCCAGTACTTC. It encodes CASSPGEGAGETQYF.

The CDR3 DNA is TGTGCCAGCAGCTTGGCAGGATTTCAAGGCTACACCTTC. Its translation: CASSLAGFQGYTF. V usage is TRBV5-5 and J usage is TRBJ1-2; D gene unclear. This CDR3 is built from 13 residues. V was trimmed by 0 bases and J by 8 bases, leaving 11 bases between them. In germline, CDR1 is SGHKS, CDR2 YYEKEE (reference sequence).